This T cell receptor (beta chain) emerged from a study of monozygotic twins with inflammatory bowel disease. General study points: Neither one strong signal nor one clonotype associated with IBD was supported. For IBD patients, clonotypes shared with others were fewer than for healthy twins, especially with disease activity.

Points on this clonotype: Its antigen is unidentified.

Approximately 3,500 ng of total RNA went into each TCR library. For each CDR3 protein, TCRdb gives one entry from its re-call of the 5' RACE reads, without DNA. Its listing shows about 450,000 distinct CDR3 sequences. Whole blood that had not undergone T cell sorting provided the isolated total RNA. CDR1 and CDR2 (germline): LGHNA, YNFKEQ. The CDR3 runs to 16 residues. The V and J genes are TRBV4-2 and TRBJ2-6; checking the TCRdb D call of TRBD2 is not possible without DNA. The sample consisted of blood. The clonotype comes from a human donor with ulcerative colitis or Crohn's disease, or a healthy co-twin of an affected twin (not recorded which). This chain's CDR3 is CASSPGLHSGANVLTF.